The 4 T cell receptor beta chains reported below all come from one sample, sequenced in a study of cytomegalovirus exposure and HLA in healthy donors. Both 60 Vbeta primers and 13 Jbeta primers went into the PCR. Profiled with immunoSEQ multiplex PCR; TCRdb holds only in-frame clones, not every one. This table has 40,000 to 45,000 clones, about 85% appearing once. Sequencing was done on a sample of PBMCs. These receptors all come from a woman in her forties in good health and CMV-seropositive.

The rearrangement uses TRBV6-5 and TRBJ1-2; D call uncertain. With 2 bases removed from V and 8 bases from J, the gap between germline ends came to 15 bases. Germline V CDR1 and CDR2: MNHEY, SVGAGI. The CDR3 has 14 residues. The chain's CDR3 is CASSYMASLPGYTF. The CDR3 bases are TGTGCCAGCAGTTACATGGCTTCCCTGCCGGGCTACACCTTC.

CDR3: CASSSGLPTQYF. The CDR3 DNA is TGTGCCAGCAGTTCCGGACTACCGACCCAGTACTTC. The V and J genes are TRBV28 and TRBJ2-5, with TRBD2 as a possible D gene (6 bases). Trimming stripped 4 bases from V and 7 bases from J, with 10 bases between. This CDR3 is 12 amino acids long. The germline V gene has CDR1 MDHEN and CDR2 SYDVKM. The full variable domain, completed using reference TRBV28 and TRBJ2-5, is DVKVTQSSRYLVKRTGEKVFLECVQDMDHENMFWYRQDPGLGLRLIYFSYDVKMKEKGDIPEGYSVSREKKERFSLILESASTNQTSMYLCASSSGLPTQYFGPGTRLLVL.

V gene TRBV6-5 combines with J gene TRBJ1-1; weak D call: TRBD1 (6 bases). This CDR3 contains 15 residues. V lost 5 bases to trimming and J lost 1 base, with 14 bases between them. Per the germline V gene, CDR1 is MNHEY and CDR2 is SVGAGI. The DNA for the CDR3 is TGTGCCAGCAGTCGGACAGCAAATAGGAACACTGAAGCTTTCTTT. It codes for CASSRTANRNTEAFF.

This clone has a handful of counts. The chain couples TRBV9 to TRBJ2-3; 12 nucleotides align to TRBD1. The trim removed 7 bases at V and 6 bases at J, leaving 3 bases unmatched. The CDR3 is 13 residues long. In germline, CDR1 is SGDLS, CDR2 YYNGEE. CDR3 loop: CASGTGGFDTQYF. The DNA for the CDR3 is TGTGCCAGCGGGACAGGGGGCTTTGATACGCAGTATTTT.